These 13 T cell receptor beta chains were sequenced from one sample in a study of long-term antiretroviral therapy in people with HIV. The libraries were made with immunoSEQ v3.0 at survey level. The protocol was immunoSEQ multiplex PCR, while the TCRdb copy is restricted to in-frame clones and leaves out a portion. The sample lists roughly 35,000 clones; 90% to 95% were seen once. Sequenced here: unsorted PBMCs, sampled around 5 years after starting antiretroviral therapy. Every receptor here comes from a woman between 45 and 60 years old with HIV.

This rearrangement joins TRBV30 to TRBJ2-3, with 7 bases lining up with TRBD1. Germline V gene lookup returns CDR1 GTSNPN and CDR2 SVGIG (reference sequence). CDR3 length equals 15 residues. With 0 bases clipped from V and 9 bases from J, the junction kept 12 bases outside the gene matches. The chain's CDR3 is CAWSVARGNHRTQYF. CDR3 in DNA: TGTGCCTGGAGTGTAGCCAGGGGGAATCATCGGACGCAGTATTTT.

The rearrangement links TRBV4-1 to TRBJ2-3, with D perhaps TRBD2 (5 bases). This CDR3 spans 13 amino acids. Per the germline V gene, CDR1 is MGHRA and CDR2 is YSYEKL. V lost 2 bases, J lost 6 bases, and 9 bases lay in between. The CDR3 loop reads CASSQPGGDTQYF. CDR3 coding DNA: TGCGCCAGCAGCCAACCCGGCGGGGATACGCAGTATTTT.

V usage is TRBV6-1 and J usage is TRBJ1-5, with D possibly being TRBD1 (5 bases). This CDR3 has 13 amino acids. Trimming removed 7 bases from V and 5 bases from J, with 12 bases in between. Germline CDR1 reads MNHNS; CDR2 reads SASEGT. CDR3 amino acids: CASTWDRDQPQHF. The DNA of the CDR3 is TGTGCCAGCACCTGGGACCGAGATCAGCCCCAGCATTTT.

The chain has TRBV5-5 and TRBJ2-5; TRBD2 is a possible D gene (5 bases). Trimming took 1 base from V and 5 from J, leaving 9 bases between them. The germline CDR1 and CDR2 sequences are SGHKS and YYEKEE (reference sequence). This CDR3 has 13 residues. CDR3 loop: CASSLRERETQYF. In nucleotides, the CDR3 is TGTGCCAGCAGCTTGAGGGAGAGGGAGACCCAGTACTTC.

The V and J genes are TRBV5-1 and TRBJ2-5; weak D call: TRBD2 (5 bases). There are 13 residues in the CDR3. CDR1 and CDR2 from the germline V gene are SGHRS and YFSETQ. The V and J ends lost 4 bases and 3 bases respectively, with 10 bases between them. The CDR3 region has the DNA TGCGCCAGCAGCCACATTAGCGAAGAGACCCAGTACTTC. This codes for CASSHISEETQYF.

This clone has just one count. The gene calls are TRBV5-6 and TRBJ1-1; D may be TRBD1 (5 bases). CDR3 length: 15 residues. CDR1 and CDR2 from the germline V gene are SGHDT and YYEEEE. V lost 1 base and J 4 bases, leaving 14 bases between the germline ends. DNA of the CDR3: TGTGCCAGCAGCTTGCGGCAGGGTAGGGGCACTGAAGCTTTCTTT. Its protein product is CASSLRQGRGTEAFF.

J is TRBJ2-3 and V is TRBV5-5; maybe TRBD2 (5 bases). Germline CDR1 is SGHKS and CDR2 is YYEKEE (reference sequence). The V end was cut by 1 base, the J end by 2 bases, with 11 bases between. The CDR3 extends over 15 amino acids. CDR3 nucleotide sequence: TGTGCCAGCAGCTTGAAGGGAGCAACCACAGATACGCAGTATTTT. Amino acids: CASSLKGATTDTQYF.

The rearrangement links TRBV7-2 to TRBJ2-5; 9 bases align to TRBD2. CDR1 and CDR2 (germline): SGHTA, FQGNSA. The CDR3 has 14 residues. With V trimmed by 5 bases and J by 5 bases, 6 bases remained unmatched. The CDR3: CASSPGLARETQYF. CDR3 in DNA: TGTGCCAGCAGCCCGGGACTAGCTAGGGAGACCCAGTACTTC.

This clone has a handful of counts. The chain couples TRBV4-1 to TRBJ2-5; D might be TRBD2 (5 bases). Trimming removed 0 bases from V and 6 bases from J, with 17 bases in between. The CDR3 is 16 residues long. CDR1 and CDR2 from the germline V gene are MGHRA and YSYEKL. The CDR3, as DNA: TGCGCCAGCAGCCAAGATACCCGGACTTGGCAAAAGACCCAGTACTTC. It specifies CASSQDTRTWQKTQYF.

The V call is TRBV4-3, the J call TRBJ2-1; 7 nucleotides agree with TRBD1. Germline V CDR1 and CDR2: LGHNA, YSLEER. The V segment lost 2 bases and the J segment 7 bases; nucleotides outside the gene matches: 5. CDR3 size: 14 residues. The CDR3 DNA follows: TGCGCCAGCAGCCAATTGACAGGGCCGAATGAGCAGTTCTTC. Protein: CASSQLTGPNEQFF.

This chain joins TRBV5-1 and TRBJ1-6; 7 positions match TRBD1. The CDR3 totals 16 residues. With V trimmed by 4 bases and J by 3 bases, 7 bases remained unmatched. In germline, CDR1 is SGHRS, CDR2 YFSETQ. The DNA of the CDR3 is TGCGCCAGCAGCACTCTGGGACAGTACTATAATTCACCCCTCCACTTT. Protein product: CASSTLGQYYNSPLHF.

The chain carries TRBV7-3 and TRBJ1-5; no clear D. The CDR3 totals 13 residues. V lost 5 bases, J lost 10 bases, and 15 bases lay in between. Per germline, CDR1 SGHTA and CDR2 FQGTGA. CDR3 sequence: CASSDDRLSPQHF. The CDR3, as DNA: TGTGCCAGCAGCGACGACCGGCTTAGTCCCCAGCATTTT.

The rearrangement joins TRBV7-3 to TRBJ2-1; D is perhaps TRBD2 (5 bases). With 4 bases removed from V and 0 bases from J, the gap between germline ends came to 7 bases. Germline CDR1 SGHTA, CDR2 FQGTGA. The CDR3 sequence is 14 residues long. The CDR3 DNA sequence: TGTGCCAGCAGCTCTAGCACCTCCTACAATGAGCAGTTCTTC. It encodes CASSSSTSYNEQFF.